This entry describes one TCR beta chain. Antigen unknown. The data are from a study of T cells in tuberculosis. Study-level results: Smaller distances to GMM-specific TCRs suggested their expansion in active tuberculosis.

At study entry, adolescents had tuberculin skin tests and IGRA screening. Some clones are missing from TCRdb's copy, which holds only in-frame ones; the method was immunoSEQ multiplex PCR. The sample lists over 25,000 clones, 95% seen once, with 2.4% in the top ten. Trimming took 7 bases from V and 8 from J, leaving 15 bases between them. CDR1 is MGHDK and CDR2 is SYGVNS in the germline V gene. The length of the CDR3 is 13 residues. The sequence derives from a donor between 10 and 29 years old with latent tuberculosis or without tuberculosis infection. The sample consisted of PBMCs. The genes are TRBV25-1 and TRBJ2-1; D unresolved. CDR3 coding DNA: TGTGCCAGCACCCATACCCAGGCCCATGAGCAGTTCTTC. It translates to CASTHTQAHEQFF.